One and the same sample provided the 10 T cell receptor beta chains below, sequenced in a study of a mutant IDH1 vaccine in newly diagnosed glioma. Data came from immunoSEQ multiplex PCR; TCRdb stores just in-frame clones and leaves some out. The data show approximately 39,000 clones, with roughly 76% seen just once and over 10% held by the top ten. Time point: week 5, during vaccination. Alongside topical imiquimod, each dose of vaccine comprised 300 ug of mutant IDH1 20-mer peptide. These TCRs are of unknown antigen specificity. This specimen consisted of PBMCs, obtained from a glioma patient whose treatment included an IDH1 peptide vaccine. These TCRs come from a man aged 45-65 years with glioma.

The chain carries TRBV29-1 and TRBJ1-2; 7 bases are a match to TRBD1. Germline assignment: CDR1 SQVTM and CDR2 ANQGSEA. V shed 3 bases, J shed 4 bases, and the junction held 2 bases outside the gene matches. The CDR3 contains 12 residues. CDR3 loop: CSVDAGGYGYTF. The CDR3 nucleotides read TGCAGCGTTGATGCAGGGGGCTATGGCTACACCTTC.

This clone was picked up a small number of times. The rearrangement joins TRBV6-1 to TRBJ1-2, with 8 bases matching TRBD1. Germline-derived CDR1 and CDR2 are MNHNS and SASEGT. Losses at the gene ends were 5 bases for V and 0 bases for J; bases not matched to a gene: 2. CDR3 size: 14 residues. The CDR3 nucleotides are TGTGCCAGCAGTACAGGGGGAGCTAACTATGGCTACACCTTC. Amino acids: CASSTGGANYGYTF.

This clone has only a few counts. The chain employs TRBV25-1 and TRBJ1-2; weak D call: TRBD1 (5 bases). This CDR3 comprises 11 residues. Trimming pared 10 bases from V and 6 bases from J, leaving 12 bases between. Germline CDR1 and CDR2: MGHDK and SYGVNS. CDR3 DNA sequence: TGTGCCACCTCTGGGGGGGATGGCTACACCTTC. Protein: CATSGGDGYTF.

J is TRBJ1-6 and V is TRBV19, with TRBD1 matching 7 bases. The V segment lost 7 bases and the J segment 10 bases; nucleotides outside the gene matches: 10. CDR1 and CDR2 from the germline V gene are LNHDA and SQIVND (reference sequence). The CDR3 spans 14 residues. The DNA for the CDR3 is TGTGCCAGTACCTTCATGGGACAGAACTCACCCCTCCACTTT. Translation: CASTFMGQNSPLHF.

This sequence joins TRBV5-1 and TRBJ2-7, with 11 bases fitting TRBD1. With 3 bases clipped from V and 3 bases from J, the junction kept 2 bases outside the gene matches. The CDR3 loop spans 14 amino acids. Germline CDR1 reads SGHRS; CDR2 reads YFSETQ. This CDR3 is CASSSGTGGYEQYF. As DNA, the CDR3 is TGCGCCAGCAGCTCGGGGACAGGGGGCTACGAGCAGTACTTC.

The genes are TRBV9 and TRBJ2-7; D is unresolved. V lost 0 bases to trimming and J lost 4 bases, with 5 bases between them. The CDR3 has 12 amino acids. In germline, CDR1 is SGDLS, CDR2 YYNGEE. This CDR3 reads CASSVEGYEQYF. For the CDR3, the DNA is TGTGCCAGCAGCGTAGAAGGGTACGAGCAGTACTTC.

This chain connects TRBV4-3 to TRBJ2-5; 8 nucleotides line up with TRBD1. This CDR3 is 16 amino acids long. Trimming cost V 0 bases and J 4 bases; bases outside gene matches: 7. Looked up from germline, CDR1 is LGHNA and CDR2 is YSLEER. The CDR3: CASSQDHQTGVETQYF. The CDR3 nucleotides are TGCGCCAGCAGCCAAGATCATCAGACAGGGGTAGAGACCCAGTACTTC.

The chain is built from TRBV9 and TRBJ1-6; 10 nucleotides match TRBD1. The junction had 7 bases not matched to a gene; V was cut back by 3 bases and J by 7 bases. The CDR3 covers 16 residues. In germline, CDR1 is SGDLS, CDR2 YYNGEE. The CDR3 spells CASSAFPGQGNSPLHF. The CDR3 DNA reads as TGTGCCAGCAGCGCCTTCCCGGGACAGGGGAATTCACCCCTCCACTTT.

This chain links TRBV5-6 with TRBJ1-1; TRBD1 agrees at 8 bases. CDR3 size: 14 residues. Trimming cost V 4 bases and J 4 bases; bases outside gene matches: 6. Germline V lookup: CDR1 SGHDT, CDR2 YYEEEE. CDR3 residues: CASSLRTGTTEAFF. The DNA for the CDR3 is TGTGCCAGCAGCCTTCGGACAGGGACCACTGAAGCTTTCTTT.

This clone appeared once. CDR3 nucleotides: TGTGCCAGTAGTATAGGGGGGATCCTAGCCAAAAACATTCAGTACTTC. Protein: CASSIGGILAKNIQYF. The rearrangement links TRBV19 to TRBJ2-4; either TRBD1 or TRBD2 may supply D (5 bases each). V was clipped by 1 base and J by 0 bases, with 10 bases between them. The CDR3 is 16 residues long. The germline V gene encodes CDR1 LNHDA and CDR2 SQIVND (reference sequence).